This TCR beta chain was recorded in a study of OX40 agonist ivuxolimab in advanced cancers. Across the whole study: Patients were dosed with the agonistic anti-OX40 (CD134) antibody ivuxolimab.

Libraries were prepared by immunoSEQ multiplex PCR; TCRdb keeps only in-frame clonotypes and omits some of them. The table records some 70,000 clones, 70% to 90% of them present only once. Study-wide points: Specificity for antigen went undetermined in the expanded peripheral T cells.

A remark on this clone: Its specificity is unknown.

Germline values: CDR1 SEHNR, CDR2 FQNEAQ (reference sequence). V was pared by 3 bases and J by 2 bases, with 8 bases between. The CDR3 totals 15 residues. The V gene is TRBV7-9, the J gene TRBJ2-6; D not certain. The clonotype comes from an adult with an advanced solid tumor such as melanoma, head and neck, liver or kidney cancer. Sequenced material: CD4+ or CD8+ T cells sorted from blood, taken in a trial of the OX40 agonist ivuxolimab. Here the CDR3 reads CASSFTEPGANVLTF. In DNA, the CDR3 is TGTGCCAGCAGCTTCACAGAGCCTGGGGCCAACGTCCTGACTTTC.